The rows below give T cell receptor beta chains drawn from one sample of a study of blood T cell repertoires in COVID-19. Method: immunoSEQ multiplex PCR; TCRdb's copy keeps in-frame clones and lacks some. The sample lists some 150,000 clones, around 76% occurring once. Sample: peripheral blood. These receptors came from a woman in her 70s with acute or convalescent COVID-19. Both conserved end residues are part of each CDR3. The order of the fields is V gene, D gene, clone size, J gene, CDR3 DNA, CDR3 protein. D genes are given only for firm matches. Size tells how often a clone was seen (once, few, many) or the class of an expanded clone, and some rows leave it out.

V: TRBV6-2/TRBV6-3; D: TRBD2; size: .; J: TRBJ2-7; DNA: TGTGCCAGCAGTTACGCAGGGAGGGCCTACGAGCAGTACTTC; CDR3: CASSYAGRAYEQYF
V: TRBV7-2; D: .; size: .; J: TRBJ1-1; DNA: TGTGCCAGCAGCTTCATTTACCCGCCCTGGGGGGTTGACACTGAAGCTTTCTTT; CDR3: CASSFIYPPWGVDTEAFF
V: TRBV28; D: .; size: few; J: TRBJ1-2; DNA: TGTGCCAGCAGTTGGACAGCCCGGTATGGCTACACCTTC; CDR3: CASSWTARYGYTF
V: TRBV6-2/TRBV6-3; D: TRBD2; size: .; J: TRBJ2-7; DNA: TGTGCCAGCAGTTACCGGGGGACTAGCGGGAGTTACGAGCAGTACTTC; CDR3: CASSYRGTSGSYEQYF
V: TRBV5-1; D: TRBD1; size: .; J: TRBJ1-2; DNA: TGCGCCAGCACACAGGGGGGTAACTATGGCTACACCTTC; CDR3: CASTQGGNYGYTF
V: TRBV11-3; D: .; size: .; J: TRBJ1-1; DNA: TGTGCCAGCAGCTTAACATTGGGCCAGGCGGCTTTCTTT; CDR3: CASSLTLGQAAFF
V: TRBV19; D: TRBD2; size: .; J: TRBJ2-3; DNA: TGTGCCAGTAGTATAACGGGTAGCGGGGGGACCACAGATACGCAGTATTTT; CDR3: CASSITGSGGTTDTQYF
V: TRBV9; D: TRBD2; size: .; J: TRBJ2-5; DNA: TGTGCCAGCAGCGTAGGTGCGGGGGGGCGCCCAGAGACCCAGTACTTC; CDR3: CASSVGAGGRPETQYF
V: TRBV7-2; D: .; size: once; J: TRBJ2-2; DNA: TGTGCCAGCAGCCAGGCAGGAATGGACACCGGGGAGCTGTTTTTT; CDR3: CASSQAGMDTGELFF
V: TRBV9; D: .; size: .; J: TRBJ1-2; DNA: TGTGCCAGCAGCGTAGCCACAAACTATGGCTACACCTTC; CDR3: CASSVATNYGYTF
V: TRBV27; D: .; size: .; J: TRBJ2-1; DNA: TGTGCCAGCAAGAGGTGGACACGCTTCAATGAGCAGTTCTTC; CDR3: CASKRWTRFNEQFF
V: TRBV18; D: .; size: .; J: TRBJ1-2; DNA: TGTGCCAGCTCTGAAGGCCAGGGATCTTATGGCTACACCTTC; CDR3: CASSEGQGSYGYTF